The clone carrying this TCR beta chain came up many times. Its antigen is unidentified. This CDR3 has 12 residues. V was cut by 5 bases and J by 8 bases, with 7 bases left in between. Germline CDR1 SEHNR, CDR2 FQNEAQ (reference sequence). This specimen belongs to a study of T cells after yellow fever vaccination. TCR cDNA, made by 5'RACE template switching, carried an added universal primer site and UMIs. TCRdb redid the calling of the 5' RACE reads with MiXCR, one entry per CDR3 protein. The sample lists some 260,000 distinct CDR3 sequences, roughly 5.6% seen once, with around 3.5% in the top ten. General study findings and limits: CD4 and CD8 compartments shared a small share of clonotypes. Abundant clonotypes (contaminants from the bulk population) could be present in FACS-sorted repertoires. It was a weaker secondary response, yet one that peaked faster, at day 5 versus 15.

This rearrangement joins TRBV7-9 to TRBJ1-6; no clear D. The material sequenced was CD4+ T cells sorted from PBMCs, taken on the day of the yellow fever booster vaccination. This TCR came from a man aged 18 to 35 who received the YFV17D yellow fever vaccine. The DNA of the CDR3 is TGTGCCAGCAGCCTCCGGGATTCACCCCTCCACTTT. Its protein is CASSLRDSPLHF.